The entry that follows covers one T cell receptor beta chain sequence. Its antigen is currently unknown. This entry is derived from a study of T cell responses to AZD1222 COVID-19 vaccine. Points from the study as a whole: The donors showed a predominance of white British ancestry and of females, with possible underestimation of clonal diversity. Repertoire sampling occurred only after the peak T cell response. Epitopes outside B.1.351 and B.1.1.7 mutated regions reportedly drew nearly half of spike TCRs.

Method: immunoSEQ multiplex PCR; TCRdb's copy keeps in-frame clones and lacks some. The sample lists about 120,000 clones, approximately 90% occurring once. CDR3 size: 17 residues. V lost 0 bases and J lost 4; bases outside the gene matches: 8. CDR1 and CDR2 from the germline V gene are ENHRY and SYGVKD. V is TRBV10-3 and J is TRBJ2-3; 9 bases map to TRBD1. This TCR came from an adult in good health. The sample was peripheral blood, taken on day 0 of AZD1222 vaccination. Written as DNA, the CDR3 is TGTGCCATCAGTGAGTCGACAGGGGGAGGGGGCGCAGATACGCAGTATTTT. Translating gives CAISESTGGGGADTQYF.